This TCR beta chain comes out of a study of cytomegalovirus exposure and HLA in healthy donors. 13 Jbeta primers and 60 Vbeta primers were used for the PCR. Assay used: immunoSEQ multiplex PCR; TCRdb lists only in-frame clones, some missing. The repertoire includes 150,000 to 200,000 clones, roughly 80% of them detected once, and around 4% sits in the top ten. Trimming removed 4 bases from V and 6 bases from J; junction bases left unmatched: 8. From germline, CDR1 is SGHRS and CDR2 YFSETQ. This CDR3 is built from 14 residues. This chain connects TRBV5-1 to TRBJ1-1; 8 nucleotides line up with TRBD1. The sequence was collected from a man over 45 in good health and CMV-seronegative. The sequenced sample was PBMCs. CDR3 nucleotides: TGCGCCAGCAGCCTTTGGACAGGGCAAGCTGAAGCTTTCTTT. Translation: CASSLWTGQAEAFF.